These 2 T cell receptor beta chains came from one sample sequenced in a study of cytomegalovirus exposure and HLA in healthy donors. 13 Jbeta primers and 60 Vbeta primers were used for the PCR. Data came from immunoSEQ multiplex PCR; TCRdb stores just in-frame clones and leaves some out. The table shows about 180,000 clones, with over 75% occurring only once. Sequencing was performed on PBMCs. The receptor set was obtained from a woman between 25 and 40 years old in good health and CMV-seronegative.

This clone occurred once. Other DNA sequences in this specimen translate into the identical CDR3. The gene calls are TRBV30 and TRBJ1-6; possibly TRBD1 for D (6 bases). V was trimmed by 5 bases and J by 0 bases, leaving 17 bases between them. Germline CDR1 reads GTSNPN; CDR2 reads SVGIG (reference sequence). The CDR3 contains 17 residues. CDR3 protein: CAWRLTGLYSYNSPLHF. The CDR3 DNA sequence: TGTGCCTGGCGATTGACAGGTCTTTACTCCTATAATTCACCCCTCCACTTT.

The chain recombines TRBV7-3 with TRBJ2-2, with a possible D match to TRBD2 (5 bases). Trimming stripped 5 bases from V and 7 bases from J, with 14 bases between. The germline V gene encodes CDR1 SGHTA and CDR2 FQGTGA. CDR3 length: 14 amino acids. CDR3 amino acids: CASSEQGLLGELFF. The CDR3 DNA reads TGTGCCAGCAGCGAGCAAGGACTCCTCGGGGAGCTGTTTTTT. Together with reference TRBV7-3 and TRBJ2-2, the CDR3 gives the full variable domain: GAGVSQTPSNKVTEKGKYVELRCDPISGHTALYWYRQSLGQGPEFLIYFQGTGAADDSGLPNDRFFAVRPEGSVSTLKIQRTERGDSAVYLCASSEQGLLGELFFGEGSRLTVL.